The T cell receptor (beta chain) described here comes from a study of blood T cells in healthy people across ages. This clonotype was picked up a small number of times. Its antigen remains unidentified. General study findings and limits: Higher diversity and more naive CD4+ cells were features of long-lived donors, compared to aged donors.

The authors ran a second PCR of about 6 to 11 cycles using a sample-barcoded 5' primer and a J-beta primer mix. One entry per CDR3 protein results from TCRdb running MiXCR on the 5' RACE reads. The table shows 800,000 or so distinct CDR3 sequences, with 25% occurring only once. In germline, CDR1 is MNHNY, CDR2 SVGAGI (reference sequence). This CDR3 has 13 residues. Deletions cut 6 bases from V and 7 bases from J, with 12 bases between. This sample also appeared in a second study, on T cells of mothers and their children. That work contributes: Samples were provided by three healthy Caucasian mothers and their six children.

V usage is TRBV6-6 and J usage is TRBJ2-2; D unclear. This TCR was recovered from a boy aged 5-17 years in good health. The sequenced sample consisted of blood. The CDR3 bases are TGTGCCAGCAGCTCAGGCCTGGGCGGGGAGCTGTTTTTT. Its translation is CASSSGLGGELFF.